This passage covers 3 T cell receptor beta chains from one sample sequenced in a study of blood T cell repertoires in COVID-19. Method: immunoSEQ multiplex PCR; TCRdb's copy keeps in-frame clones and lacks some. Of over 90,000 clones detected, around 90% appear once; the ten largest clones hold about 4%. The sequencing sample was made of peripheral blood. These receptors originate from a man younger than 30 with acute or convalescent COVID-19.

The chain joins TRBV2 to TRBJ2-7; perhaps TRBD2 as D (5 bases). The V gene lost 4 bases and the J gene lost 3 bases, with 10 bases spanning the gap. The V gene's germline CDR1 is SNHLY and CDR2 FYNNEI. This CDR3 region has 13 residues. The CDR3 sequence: CASSGYGGYEQYF. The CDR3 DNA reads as TGTGCCAGCAGTGGATACGGAGGCTACGAGCAGTACTTC.

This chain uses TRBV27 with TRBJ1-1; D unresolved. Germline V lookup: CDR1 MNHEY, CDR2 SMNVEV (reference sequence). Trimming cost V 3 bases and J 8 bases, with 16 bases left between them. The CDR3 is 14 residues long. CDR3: CASSFGSPLAEAFF. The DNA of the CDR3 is TGTGCCAGCAGTTTCGGTTCGCCCCTTGCCGAAGCTTTCTTT.

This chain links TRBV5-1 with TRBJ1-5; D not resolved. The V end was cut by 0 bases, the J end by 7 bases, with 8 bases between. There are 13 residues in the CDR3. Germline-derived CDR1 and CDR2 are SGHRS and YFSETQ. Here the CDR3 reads CASSLGGGQPQHF. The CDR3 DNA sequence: TGCGCCAGCAGCTTGGGGGGAGGCCAGCCCCAGCATTTT.